This record concerns one TCR beta chain sequence. These data belong to a study of CD8 T cells in Susac syndrome. Sequencing of TCR beta, carried out with a high-throughput approach, was applied to CD8+ and CD4+ T cells from the blood. Purification of the CD8+ and CD4+ T cells relied on negative isolation, and TEMRA cells underwent FACS enrichment. The V gene lost 1 base and the J gene lost 1 base, with 4 bases spanning the gap. The CDR3 consists of 13 residues. From germline, CDR1 is LGHDT and CDR2 YNNKEL (reference sequence). After extraction with the RNeasy kit, about 0.5 to 1 ug of the RNA was reverse transcribed using random hexamers. One entry per CDR3 protein results from TCRdb running MiXCR on the immunoSEQ multiplex PCR reads. The table lists 180,000 or so distinct CDR3 sequences, around 94% of them singletons.

The sequencing input was CD4+ T cells from PBMCs. The V and J genes are TRBV3-1 and TRBJ2-5, with no clear D. The receptor was derived from a human donor in good health. CDR3 nucleotides: TGTGCCAGCAGCCAAGTTCCCCAAGAGACCCAGTACTTC. Its protein product is CASSQVPQETQYF.